These 32 T cell receptor beta chains came from one sample sequenced in a study of beta chain features in type 1 diabetes. Study observations and caveats: In all four CD4+ subsets, TCRB CDR3 length was significantly, moderately reduced in type 1 diabetes.

These receptors have no known antigen. Investigators reverse transcribed all isolated RNA, so they sequenced expressed TCRB transcripts. TCRdb's table, derived via immunoSEQ multiplex PCR, lists solely in-frame clones and lacks some. The table has some 370,000 clones, 8.5% to 10% seen once. Source material: central memory CD4+ T cells from blood. These receptors all come from a man aged 25-45 years with type 1 diabetes.

This clone came up a few times. The chain couples TRBV30 to TRBJ1-5, with D maybe TRBD1 (6 bases). CDR3 length: 13 residues. Germline V gene lookup returns CDR1 GTSNPN and CDR2 SVGIG (reference sequence). V was clipped by 4 bases and J by 3 bases, with 10 bases between them. CDR3 protein: CAWNRALNQPQHF. CDR3 coding DNA: TGTGCCTGGAACAGGGCTCTCAATCAGCCCCAGCATTTT.

V usage is TRBV7-8 and J usage is TRBJ1-2, with D perhaps TRBD1 (6 bases). In germline, CDR1 is SGHVS, CDR2 FQNEAQ. The CDR3 has 15 residues. Trimming left V 5 bases short and J 7 bases short, with 20 bases between. This CDR3 reads CASSPIDRQRSGYTF. CDR3 bases: TGTGCCAGCAGCCCCATAGACAGGCAACGGAGTGGCTACACCTTC.

There are many counts of this clone. Other DNA sequences in this sample translate to the same CDR3. The CDR3 sequence is CASSEYRAYEQYF. CDR3 DNA sequence: TGTGCCAGCAGTGAGTACAGGGCCTACGAGCAGTACTTC. The V gene is TRBV2, the J gene TRBJ2-7; maybe TRBD1 (6 bases). V lost 3 bases, J lost 2 bases, and 8 bases lay in between. This CDR3 is built from 13 residues. Germline loops: CDR1 SNHLY, CDR2 FYNNEI.

V gene TRBV28 combines with J gene TRBJ2-7, with 7 nucleotides matching TRBD1. Germline V gene data show CDR1 as MDHEN and CDR2 as SYDVKM. V was pared by 5 bases and J by 1 base, with 8 bases of the junction left unmatched. There are 15 residues in the CDR3. The CDR3 here is CASSASSGGSYEQYF. In DNA, the CDR3 is TGTGCCAGCAGTGCCTCCTCAGGGGGTTCCTACGAGCAGTACTTC.

V and J are TRBV19 and TRBJ1-5, with D possibly being TRBD1 (5 bases). The CDR3 is made up of 14 amino acids. The V end lost 8 bases, the J end lost 4 bases, and 15 bases lay between the germline ends. The germline gives CDR1 LNHDA, CDR2 SQIVND (reference sequence). The CDR3 region is CASAMRGGNQPQHF. In DNA form, the CDR3 reads TGTGCCAGTGCGATGAGGGGAGGAAATCAGCCCCAGCATTTT.

The J gene is TRBJ2-7, the V gene TRBV4-2; 9 bases map to TRBD2. Germline V gives CDR1 LGHNA, CDR2 YNFKEQ. V lost 2 bases, J lost 2 bases, and 4 bases stayed unmatched. The CDR3 loop spans 15 amino acids. The CDR3 sequence: CASSQTAGGPYEQYF. The CDR3 DNA reads as TGTGCCAGCAGCCAAACGGCGGGAGGGCCCTACGAGCAGTACTTC.

In this sample, this clone turned up a few times. This chain connects TRBV28 to TRBJ2-7; possibly TRBD1 for D (6 bases). Germline-derived CDR1 and CDR2 are MDHEN and SYDVKM. This CDR3 contains 13 residues. V lost 7 bases, J lost 0 bases, and 10 bases lay in between. DNA for the CDR3: TGTGCCAGCACGGGACAAAACTCCTACGAGCAGTACTTC. Protein: CASTGQNSYEQYF.

This clone was picked up a small number of times. The rearrangement joins TRBV11-3 to TRBJ1-1; D gene ambiguous. Germline CDR1 is SGHNT and CDR2 is YENEEA. The CDR3 totals 14 residues. V shed 5 bases and J shed 1 base, with 11 bases lying between them. CDR3 sequence reads: CASSRWTENTEAFF. Written as DNA, the CDR3 is TGTGCCAGCAGCCGATGGACGGAGAACACTGAAGCTTTCTTT.

This clone appeared a few times. The rearrangement links TRBV10-3 to TRBJ2-3; tentatively, D is TRBD1 or TRBD2 (6 bases each). Trimming took 4 bases from V and 0 from J, leaving 23 bases between them. Germline V gene lookup returns CDR1 ENHRY and CDR2 SYGVKD. CDR3 size: 19 residues. The chain's CDR3 is CAISAPRGAEGGSTDTQYF. The CDR3 DNA reads TGTGCCATCAGTGCTCCCCGGGGCGCTGAGGGGGGAAGCACAGATACGCAGTATTTT.

The rearrangement joins TRBV6-1 to TRBJ2-3; D unclear. Germline V gene lookup returns CDR1 MNHNS and CDR2 SASEGT. Trimming shortened V by 2 bases and J by 0 bases, and 12 bases separated the two germline ends. The CDR3 extends over 16 amino acids. As DNA, the CDR3 is TGTGCCAGCAGTGAATACATCCAGACAAGCACAGATACGCAGTATTTT. It encodes CASSEYIQTSTDTQYF.

This chain joins TRBV6-5 and TRBJ2-1; D might be TRBD1 (5 bases). Trimming left V 6 bases short and J 7 bases short, with 10 bases between. Germline-derived CDR1 and CDR2 are MNHEY and SVGAGI. The CDR3 spans 12 residues. The CDR3 loop is CASSAYRNEQFF. The CDR3, as DNA: TGTGCCAGCAGCGCTTACAGGAATGAGCAGTTCTTC.

The genes are TRBV11-2 and TRBJ1-1, with a tentative D call TRBD1 (5 bases). Per germline, CDR1 SGHAT and CDR2 FQNNGV. Trimming left V 5 bases short and J 0 bases short, with 10 bases between. The length of the CDR3 is 14 residues. The CDR3 sequence is CASSPGGLNTEAFF. The CDR3 coding sequence is TGTGCCAGCAGCCCCGGGGGATTGAACACTGAAGCTTTCTTT.

The V call is TRBV11-1, the J call TRBJ2-5, with no clear D. The CDR3 spans 14 residues. V was pared by 3 bases and J by 5 bases, with 13 bases between. Germline V gene data show CDR1 as SGHAT and CDR2 as FQDESV (reference sequence). The CDR3 bases are TGTGCCAGCAGCTTGGAGAGGTTTGGGGAGACCCAGTACTTC. This translates into CASSLERFGETQYF.

This clone turned up a few times. The chain has TRBV6-1 and TRBJ1-1; no clear D. CDR1 and CDR2 (germline): MNHNS, SASEGT. This CDR3 contains 15 residues. V shed 3 bases and J shed 0 bases, with 11 bases lying between them. The CDR3 nucleotides read TGTGCCAGCAGTGAGGGCAGATTCATGAACACTGAAGCTTTCTTT. This codes for CASSEGRFMNTEAFF.

This clone was recorded many times. The chain links TRBV18 to TRBJ1-1; the D is unclear. The CDR3 sequence is 14 residues long. Trimming shortened V by 3 bases and J by 0 bases, and 8 bases separated the two germline ends. The germline gives CDR1 KGHSH, CDR2 LQKENI. CDR3: CASSPSVMNTEAFF. Here the CDR3 DNA reads TGTGCCAGCTCACCCTCCGTCATGAACACTGAAGCTTTCTTT.

This clone was observed a few times. The chain combines TRBV7-3 with TRBJ2-2, with D perhaps TRBD2 (6 bases). V lost 6 bases to trimming and J lost 8 bases, with 10 bases between them. Germline values: CDR1 SGHTA, CDR2 FQGTGA. This CDR3 spans 12 amino acids. For the CDR3, the DNA is TGTGCCAGCAGTTACGCGGGAGGGGAGCTGTTTTTT. Its protein is CASSYAGGELFF.

This chain joins TRBV27 and TRBJ2-2; D is possibly TRBD2 (5 bases). V was pared by 6 bases and J by 0 bases, with 14 bases between. The germline CDR1 and CDR2 sequences are MNHEY and SMNVEV (reference sequence). The CDR3 is 16 residues long. DNA for the CDR3: TGTGCCAGCAGGCCCGTGGGGAGCTCGAACACCGGGGAGCTGTTTTTT. Translating gives CASRPVGSSNTGELFF.

V gene TRBV27 combines with J gene TRBJ2-7; D may be TRBD2 (5 bases). CDR3 length: 15 amino acids. Trimming took off 5 bases at V and 3 bases at J, with 17 bases between the two ends. The V gene's germline CDR1 is MNHEY and CDR2 SMNVEV (reference sequence). The CDR3 nucleotides read TGTGCCAGCAGTCCCCGGAGAGGAGGCCACTACGAGCAGTACTTC. As protein: CASSPRRGGHYEQYF.

CDR3 region: CASSASGTSGMSSYNEQFF. CDR3 DNA sequence: TGTGCCAGCAGTGCCTCCGGGACTAGCGGGATGAGCTCCTACAATGAGCAGTTCTTC. This chain connects TRBV27 to TRBJ2-1, with TRBD2 matching 13 bases. The CDR3 extends over 19 amino acids. Germline V gives CDR1 MNHEY, CDR2 SMNVEV (reference sequence). V trimming: 5 bases; J trimming: 0 bases; junction bases outside the gene matches: 10.

This clone has a handful of counts. The chain couples TRBV5-1 to TRBJ1-1; TRBD1 is a possible D gene (5 bases). Between the trimmed V and J ends, which lost 0 bases and 0 bases, there was a span of 9 bases. Germline values: CDR1 SGHRS, CDR2 YFSETQ. This CDR3 is built from 15 residues. The chain's CDR3 is CASSLGAGLNTEAFF. The CDR3 DNA reads as TGCGCCAGCAGCTTGGGGGCAGGGTTGAACACTGAAGCTTTCTTT.

V is TRBV28 and J is TRBJ1-2, with a tentative D call TRBD1 (5 bases). Trimming took 5 bases from V and 4 from J, leaving 11 bases between them. Germline assignment: CDR1 MDHEN and CDR2 SYDVKM. This CDR3 is built from 13 residues. CDR3 region: CASSPQGRYGYTF. CDR3 nucleotide sequence: TGTGCCAGCAGTCCTCAGGGCCGCTATGGCTACACCTTC.

This sequence joins TRBV30 and TRBJ1-2; TRBD1 matches at 7 bases. Germline CDR1 GTSNPN, CDR2 SVGIG (reference sequence). This CDR3 contains 13 residues. J was trimmed by 8 bases and V by 2 bases; bases with no gene match: 8. CDR3 region: CAWSIGGLGGYTF. DNA of the CDR3: TGTGCCTGGAGTATAGGGGGCCTCGGCGGCTACACCTTC. Full variable domain (rest looked up from reference TRBV30 and TRBJ1-2): SQTIHQWPATLVQPVGSPLSLECTVEGTSNPNLYWYRQAAGRGLQLLFYSVGIGQISSEVPQNLSASRPQDRQFILSSKKLLLSDSGFYLCAWSIGGLGGYTFGSGTRLTVV.

The chain carries TRBV5-1 and TRBJ2-1; a possible D gene is TRBD2 (6 bases). The CDR3 has 16 amino acids. The V end lost 0 bases, the J end lost 3 bases, and 13 bases lay between the germline ends. Germline CDR1 reads SGHRS; CDR2 reads YFSETQ. In DNA, the CDR3 is TGCGCCAGCAGCTTGGTGGGCGGGGCCCTCTACAATGAGCAGTTCTTC. Amino acid sequence: CASSLVGGALYNEQFF.

The CDR3 is CASSPSPYEQYF. For the CDR3, the DNA is TGTGCCAGCAGCCCCAGTCCCTACGAGCAGTACTTC. V and J are TRBV9 and TRBJ2-5, with no clear D. The assigned J gene may be wrong: the sequence end matches TRBJ2-7 better. The CDR3 sequence is 12 residues long. Germline V gives CDR1 SGDLS, CDR2 YYNGEE.

This clone showed up just a few times. Lacking the conserved final phenylalanine or tryptophan, this CDR3 likely reflects a read error. The DNA is omitted, as the CDR3 cannot be located on it reliably, and the CDR3 follows TCRdb's listing. CDR3 sequence: CSVASDRERAV. The chain has TRBV29-1 and TRBJ1-2; the D call TRBD1 from the table was never checked on the DNA. Per the germline V gene, CDR1 is SQVTM and CDR2 is ANQGSEA. The CDR3 spans 11 residues, counting both ends.

Only a few counts were recorded for this clone. V usage is TRBV19 and J usage is TRBJ1-1; 9 nucleotides agree with TRBD1. The CDR3 totals 16 residues. The V and J ends lost 6 bases and 1 base, in that order; junction bases with no gene match: 9. Germline CDR1 is LNHDA and CDR2 is SQIVND (reference sequence). CDR3: CASRSDRGGRNTEAFF. The CDR3 region has the DNA TGTGCCAGTAGATCGGACAGGGGCGGAAGGAACACTGAAGCTTTCTTT.

The table lists this clone with a few counts. This chain connects TRBV7-8 to TRBJ1-5, with D perhaps matching TRBD1 (5 bases). V gave up 5 bases and J gave up 3 bases, with 8 bases separating them. This CDR3 is 13 amino acids long. CDR1 is SGHVS, CDR2 FQNEAQ, per germline. DNA of the CDR3: TGTGCCAGCAGCCCGGACAACAATCAGCCCCAGCATTTT. Its translation is CASSPDNNQPQHF.

This chain connects TRBV28 to TRBJ1-5; D might be TRBD1 (6 bases). The CDR3 runs 15 residues. The germline V gene encodes CDR1 MDHEN and CDR2 SYDVKM. Trimming took off 8 bases at V and 0 bases at J, with 14 bases between the two ends. This chain's CDR3 is CASLPGGHSNQPQHF. The CDR3 DNA reads as TGTGCCAGCCTTCCGGGGGGGCATAGCAATCAGCCCCAGCATTTT.

The chain has TRBV9 and TRBJ1-3; 7 bases agree with TRBD1. The J segment lost 2 bases and the V segment lost 3 bases, leaving 5 bases of the junction unmatched. This CDR3 has 15 amino acids. Germline V CDR1 and CDR2: SGDLS, YYNGEE. For the CDR3, the DNA is TGTGCCAGCAGCGCTACCGGGACAGCTGGAAACACCATATATTTT. It is translated as CASSATGTAGNTIYF.

This clone was seen a handful of times. This same CDR3 is encoded by further DNA sequences in the sample. The rearrangement joins TRBV28 to TRBJ2-7; TRBD2 matches at 15 bases. Germline V gene lookup returns CDR1 MDHEN and CDR2 SYDVKM. Germline trimming cut 7 bases from V and 3 bases from J; bases unmatched to any gene: 7. This CDR3 spans 16 amino acids. CDR3 in amino acids: CASKRGLAGGNYEQYF. CDR3 in DNA: TGTGCCAGCAAGAGGGGACTAGCGGGAGGAAACTACGAGCAGTACTTC. Together with reference TRBV28 and TRBJ2-7, the CDR3 gives the full variable domain: DVKVTQSSRYLVKRTGEKVFLECVQDMDHENMFWYRQDPGLGLRLIYFSYDVKMKEKGDIPEGYSVSREKKERFSLILESASTNQTSMYLCASKRGLAGGNYEQYFGPGTRLTVT.

The chain couples TRBV29-1 to TRBJ1-2, with a weak D call TRBD1 (6 bases). This CDR3 region has 12 residues. CDR1 is SQVTM and CDR2 is ANQGSEA in the germline V gene. Trimming left V 7 bases short and J 5 bases short, with 14 bases between. Here the CDR3 DNA reads TGCAGCGGCAAGGGGGGGGAGTATGGCTACACCTTC. Translating gives CSGKGGEYGYTF.

In its sample, this clone was seen a few times. This sequence joins TRBV11-2 and TRBJ2-1; 10 positions agree with TRBD2. This CDR3 has 15 residues. The V gene's germline CDR1 is SGHAT and CDR2 FQNNGV. V lost 7 bases to trimming and J lost 7 bases; unmatched junction nucleotides: 10. CDR3 nucleotides: TGTGCCAGCACTCTGAGCGGGAGGGCCTCGAATGAGCAGTTCTTC. This encodes CASTLSGRASNEQFF. Full variable domain (outside the CDR3, taken from reference TRBV11-2 and TRBJ2-1): EAGVAQSPRYKIIEKRQSVAFWCNPISGHATLYWYQQILGQGPKLLIQFQNNGVVDDSQLPKDRFSAERLKGVDSTLKIQPAKLEDSAVYLCASTLSGRASNEQFFGPGTRLTVL.